The text below deals with one T cell receptor beta chain. This clone was observed a few times. The target of this receptor is not known. Within one base of it there is no much larger clone, and no base qualities were kept. The data derive from a study of memory CD4+ T cells and cytomegalovirus serostatus (dated by TCRdb to about 2019). Broadly, across the study: The cohort comprised 35 or so healthy Belgian adults, 9 CMV seropositive and around 24 CMV seronegative. To replicate a published TCR-based CMV serostatus classifier, the study sequenced CD4+ memory TCRbeta repertoires from a Belgian cohort whose cytomegalovirus serostatus was known.

The germline ends are 12 bases apart after V is trimmed by 3 bases and J by 6 bases. From cysteine to phenylalanine, the CDR3 is 14 amino acids long. Here the CDR3 DNA is all that survives: 42 bases in frame from base 1. From the germline V gene (reference sequence), CDR1 is MNHNY and CDR2 is SVGAGI. A FACSAria II was used to sort memory CD4+ T cells, defined as single viable CD3+CD4+CD8-CD45RO+ cells. CMV serostatus was assessed using a Roche Elecsys assay, by which serum IgG against CMV pp150, pp28, p38 and p52 was detected. Following thawing, total CD4+ T cells were enriched through positive selection using CD4 magnetic microbeads. The samples came from a different study that was designed specifically to examine the CD4+ T cell memory repertoire. Peripheral blood mononuclear cells were isolated and cryopreserved following standard operating procedures; serum was stored at -80 °C. The staining used CD3-PerCP (BW264/56), CD4-APC (RPA-T4), CD45RO-PE (UCHT1) and CD8-Pacific Orange (3B5) antibodies, and Sytox blue was used to exclude non-viable cells.

General findings and caveats noted by the study authors: Results were interpreted as suggesting that the CMV-associated TCR signature is largely present in the CD4+ memory repertoire. Only CD4+CD45RO+ memory cells were sequenced, in contrast to the original study, which included naive and memory CD4+ and CD8+ populations. A median bootstrapped AUC of almost 0.96 with a 95% CI of 0.76-1.00 was achieved on the Belgian cohort by the original-framework classifier. CMV serostatus prediction reached a median bootstrapped AUC of roughly 0.96 with the original framework and around 0.91 with a US-trained random forest. Among the 160 or so previously reported CMV-associated TCRbeta sequences, 60 to 85 showed up in the CD4+ memory repertoires, with each one found in between one and five individuals.

The Quick-DNA Microprep Kit was used to extract genomic DNA from the sorted cells. TCRbeta DNA was amplified with the immunoSEQ hsTCRbeta kit following the manufacturer's protocol. TCRbeta libraries were sequenced on an Illumina MiSeq instrument. The paper's data handling went like this. Removing out-of-frame sequences left fewer than 2.5 million distinct TCRbeta sequences, an average of approximately 65,000 per individual. Each individual was scored according to the count of 150 or so previously reported CMV-associated TCRbeta sequences and the total productive distinct TCRbeta count. A beta-binomial model was reimplemented in Python, and scikit-learn random forests with default parameters were trained on US cohort data. Classifier performance on the Belgian cohort was summarized as median AUC with percentile confidence intervals calculated over 10,000 bootstrap iterations. TCRdb obtained this table from immuneACCESS and retained in-frame rearrangements with V and J assigned. These tables miss some clones; where compared with another copy, unresolved V genes account for less than half of the shortfall, and the remainder is unexplained. V and J calls and clone size are copied from that table; D and trimming were computed from the DNA. For this sample there are 35,000 to 50,000 clones; around 80% appear just once. The ten most abundant clones make up about 1.1% of the sample.

This receptor was obtained from an adult in good health and CMV-seronegative. Sequencing used memory CD4+ T cells from blood. The V and J segments used are TRBV6-6 and TRBJ1-5, with TRBD1 tentatively as D gene (5 bases match). The CDR3 region has the sequence CASSYGGDGQPQHF. The DNA sequence follows: TGTGCCAGCAGTTATGGGGGGGACGGTCAGCCCCAGCATTTT.